This T cell receptor (beta chain) stems from a study of technical replicates of blood from a few donors. This clone was found once. The assay was immunoSEQ multiplex PCR, and TCRdb's table has in-frame clones only and misses some. The sample comprises about 75,000 clones, around 97% of which are singletons, and almost 0.3% rests with the top ten. Germline CDR1 is SQVTM and CDR2 is ANQGSEA. This CDR3 contains 20 residues. Trimming removed 5 bases from V and 0 bases from J, with 32 bases in between. The sequence was collected from a human donor in good health. The sequenced sample was T cells isolated from PBMCs. J is TRBJ2-7 and V is TRBV29-1; TRBD1 is a possible D gene (6 bases). CDR3 DNA: TGCAGCGTTTATCACCCAGACCGACAGGCATCGGGAAGGGGCTCCTACGAGCAGTACTTC. This codes for CSVYHPDRQASGRGSYEQYF.